These 30 T cell receptor beta chains share one sample of origin, sequenced in a study of a mutant IDH1 vaccine in newly diagnosed glioma. The antigens of these receptors remain unknown. The time point is: week 47, end of study. Doses of 300 ug of mutant IDH1 20-mer peptide were given with topical imiquimod. Profiling relied on immunoSEQ multiplex PCR, and the TCRdb table lists in-frame clones only, not all of them. The data show tens of thousands of clones, about 81% seen once. The sample consisted of PBMCs, taken from a glioma patient whose treatment included an IDH1 peptide vaccine. The receptors derive from a man aged 40-49 years with glioma. Some clones in this sample may be carry-over from other donors' samples.

This rearrangement joins TRBV6-6 to TRBJ1-6; TRBD1 is a possible D gene (6 bases). The CDR3 totals 15 residues. Germline V gene lookup returns CDR1 MNHNY and CDR2 SVGAGI (reference sequence). The V and J ends lost 2 bases and 9 bases respectively, with 14 bases between them. The CDR3 loop is CASSYVEQGISPLHF. The CDR3, as DNA: TGTGCCAGCAGTTACGTCGAACAGGGAATTTCACCCCTCCACTTT.

V usage is TRBV6-4 and J usage is TRBJ2-5; D unclear. The CDR3 sequence is 15 residues long. Germline CDR1 and CDR2: MRHNA and SNTAGT. Trimming left V 7 bases short and J 1 base short, with 16 bases between. For the CDR3, the DNA is TGTGCCAGCACCAAACCCCTAGAATCCCAAGAGACCCAGTACTTC. This gives the protein CASTKPLESQETQYF.

This clone was seen a single time. V and J are TRBV11-2 and TRBJ2-3; 7 bases line up with TRBD1. V was pared by 0 bases and J by 0 bases, with 6 bases of the junction left unmatched. The CDR3 is 17 amino acids. Germline CDR1 reads SGHAT; CDR2 reads FQNNGV. The CDR3 region has the DNA TGTGCCAGCAGCTTAGATATCTGGGACAGTAGCACAGATACGCAGTATTTT. It translates to CASSLDIWDSSTDTQYF.

Details on this clone: This CDR3 is also generated by other DNA sequences in the sample. V gene TRBV30 combines with J gene TRBJ2-3; unclear D gene. Germline V lookup: CDR1 GTSNPN, CDR2 SVGIG (reference sequence). V was pared by 0 bases and J by 1 base, with 5 bases between. The CDR3 covers 13 residues. Here the CDR3 DNA reads TGTGCCTGGAGTGTAGGAGGCACAGATACGCAGTATTTT. It specifies CAWSVGGTDTQYF.

V gene TRBV9 combines with J gene TRBJ2-3; no clear D. V lost 0 bases and J 5 bases, leaving 4 bases between the germline ends. The CDR3 loop spans 12 amino acids. Germline V CDR1 and CDR2: SGDLS, YYNGEE. The CDR3 spells CASSVDLDTQYF. In nucleotides, the CDR3 is TGTGCCAGCAGCGTAGATTTAGATACGCAGTATTTT.

The chain has TRBV7-2 and TRBJ2-5, with D perhaps matching TRBD1 or TRBD2 (6 bases each). Germline CDR1 and CDR2: SGHTA and FQGNSA. CDR3 size: 16 residues. Between the trimmed V and J ends, which lost 3 bases and 5 bases, there was a span of 19 bases. CDR3 in DNA: TGTGCCAGCAGCTTTGTGGTCAGGGGCGCGGGGGAGACCCAGTACTTC. Its translation is CASSFVVRGAGETQYF.

The chain uses TRBV29-1 and TRBJ1-3; no clear D. This CDR3 region has 11 residues. V was clipped by 7 bases and J by 4 bases, with 8 bases between them. Germline CDR1 and CDR2: SQVTM and ANQGSEA. The DNA for the CDR3 is TGCAGCGCGTGGTTAGGAAACACCATATATTTT. It is translated as CSAWLGNTIYF.

About this clone itself: Additional DNA sequences in this sample encode the identical CDR3. The chain couples TRBV5-1 to TRBJ2-1, with 15 nucleotides matching TRBD2. The CDR3 runs to 18 residues. From germline, CDR1 is SGHRS and CDR2 YFSETQ. Trimming cost V 2 bases and J 0 bases; bases outside gene matches: 3. CDR3 DNA sequence: TGCGCCAGCAGCTTAGGGACTAGCGGGGGGAGCTCCTACAATGAGCAGTTCTTC. This encodes CASSLGTSGGSSYNEQFF.

V usage is TRBV19 and J usage is TRBJ1-2, with TRBD1 as a possible D gene (5 bases). V lost 0 bases and J 6 bases, leaving 8 bases between the germline ends. The CDR3 has 13 amino acids. Germline V gene data show CDR1 as LNHDA and CDR2 as SQIVND (reference sequence). In DNA form, the CDR3 reads TGTGCCAGTAGTATAGATGGCAGGGATGGCTACACCTTC. It encodes CASSIDGRDGYTF.

This chain uses TRBV9 with TRBJ1-2; no firm D call. There are 13 residues in the CDR3. The V end was cut by 0 bases, the J end by 8 bases, with 11 bases between. Germline CDR1 is SGDLS and CDR2 is YYNGEE. The DNA of the CDR3 is TGTGCCAGCAGCGTAGCTACCGACGCGGGCTACACCTTC. Translated: CASSVATDAGYTF.

The V gene is TRBV30, the J gene TRBJ2-1; 13 nucleotides line up with TRBD2. The germline CDR1 and CDR2 sequences are GTSNPN and SVGIG (reference sequence). V lost 0 bases, J lost 10 bases, and 0 bases stayed unmatched. The CDR3 runs 13 residues. The chain's CDR3 is CAWSVGLAGEQFF. CDR3 nucleotide sequence: TGTGCCTGGAGTGTGGGACTAGCGGGAGAGCAGTTCTTC.

The rearrangement links TRBV6-5 to TRBJ1-1, with D perhaps TRBD1 (6 bases). V was cut by 2 bases and J by 0 bases, with 7 bases left in between. CDR3 length: 14 amino acids. CDR1 is MNHEY and CDR2 is SVGAGI in the germline V gene. The CDR3 reads CASSYPGVNTEAFF. The CDR3, as DNA: TGTGCCAGCAGTTACCCAGGGGTGAACACTGAAGCTTTCTTT.

The J gene is TRBJ2-1, the V gene TRBV6-5; no clear D gene. Deletions cut 6 bases from V and 0 bases from J, with 6 bases between. The CDR3 extends over 13 amino acids. CDR1 and CDR2 (germline): MNHEY, SVGAGI. The CDR3 DNA sequence: TGTGCCAGCAGCAGGAACTCCTACAATGAGCAGTTCTTC. Translating it yields CASSRNSYNEQFF.

This clone was counted once. This specimen includes other DNA sequences encoding the same CDR3. V gene TRBV5-4 combines with J gene TRBJ2-7, with D tentatively TRBD1 or TRBD2 (6 bases each). Germline CDR1 reads SGHNT; CDR2 reads YYREEE (reference sequence). V shed 4 bases and J shed 4 bases, with 9 bases lying between them. This CDR3 is 12 amino acids long. In nucleotides, the CDR3 is TGTGCCAGCAGCCTAGGGGGGTACGAGCAGTACTTC. Translated, it gives CASSLGGYEQYF.

J is TRBJ2-5 and V is TRBV5-6, with 8 bases fitting TRBD1. The J call may be mistaken, given a closer DNA end match to TRBJ2-7. Germline values: CDR1 SGHDT, CDR2 YYEEEE. The CDR3 loop spans 15 amino acids. CDR3 DNA: TGTGCCAGCAGCTCTTGGGGACAGGCTTCCTACGAGCAGTACTTC. Protein: CASSSWGQASYEQYF.

The rearrangement uses TRBV7-2 and TRBJ1-5, with a possible D match to TRBD1 (5 bases). The CDR3 length is 15 residues. Germline CDR1 and CDR2: SGHTA and FQGNSA. Trimming removed 5 bases at V and 4 bases at J, with 15 bases between. The DNA for the CDR3 is TGTGCCAGCAGCACAGCAGGGAGTCCAAATCAGCCCCAGCATTTT. Encoded protein: CASSTAGSPNQPQHF.

J is TRBJ1-1 and V is TRBV7-9; D possibly corresponds to TRBD1 (5 bases). Germline V gives CDR1 SEHNR, CDR2 FQNEAQ (reference sequence). CDR3 length equals 12 residues. Trimming cost V 8 bases and J 1 base, with 8 bases left between them. CDR3 DNA sequence: TGTGCCAGCGGCGGGGGGAACACTGAAGCTTTCTTT. Its translation: CASGGGNTEAFF.

The chain couples TRBV18 to TRBJ2-3, with D tentatively TRBD1 (5 bases). This CDR3 region has 14 residues. Trimming took off 4 bases at V and 2 bases at J, with 10 bases between the two ends. The germline CDR1 and CDR2 sequences are KGHSH and LQKENI. The CDR3 spells CASSLRQHTDTQYF. CDR3 in DNA: TGTGCCAGCTCACTCAGACAGCACACAGATACGCAGTATTTT.

The chain is built from TRBV30 and TRBJ2-5, with a weak D call TRBD2 (7 bases). Looked up from germline, CDR1 is GTSNPN and CDR2 is SVGIG (reference sequence). Between the trimmed V and J ends, which lost 0 bases and 4 bases, there was a span of 18 bases. The CDR3 consists of 16 residues. CDR3 coding DNA: TGTGCCTGGAGTGTACTATCGGGGGGCCTCGGAGAGACCCAGTACTTC. It translates to CAWSVLSGGLGETQYF.

This chain connects TRBV19 to TRBJ2-3, with TRBD2 identical over 8 bases. The CDR3 covers 16 residues. Per germline, CDR1 LNHDA and CDR2 SQIVND (reference sequence). Losses at the gene ends were 4 bases for V and 2 bases for J; bases not matched to a gene: 8. The CDR3 reads CASSSAGGRITDTQYF. DNA for the CDR3: TGTGCCAGTAGTAGCGCGGGGGGCCGGATCACAGATACGCAGTATTTT. The entire variable domain, with the rest obtained from reference TRBV19 and TRBJ2-3, is as follows: DGGITQSPKYLFRKEGQNVTLSCEQNLNHDAMYWYRQDPGQGLRLIYYSQIVNDFQKGDIAEGYSVSREKKESFPLTVTSAQKNPTAFYLCASSSAGGRITDTQYFGPGTRLTVL.

The J gene is TRBJ1-4, the V gene TRBV5-5, with unresolved D. Between the trimmed V and J ends, which lost 5 bases and 6 bases, there was a span of 14 bases. CDR3 size: 14 residues. Per germline, CDR1 SGHKS and CDR2 YYEKEE (reference sequence). This CDR3 is CASRLGYKDEKLFF. CDR3 coding DNA: TGTGCCAGCAGACTGGGGTATAAGGATGAAAAACTGTTTTTT.

The J gene is TRBJ2-7, the V gene TRBV6-1; TRBD2 agrees at 11 bases. CDR1 and CDR2 from the germline V gene are MNHNS and SASEGT. CDR3 length equals 15 residues. V shed 7 bases and J 2 bases; nucleotides not matched to a gene: 7. The CDR3 bases are TGTGCCAGCAAACGAGGGACTAGCGGAACCTACGAGCAGTACTTC. Protein sequence: CASKRGTSGTYEQYF.

V gene TRBV5-1 combines with J gene TRBJ2-1; TRBD1 matches 10 bases. J lost 3 bases, V lost 1 base, and 4 bases had no gene match. The CDR3 is 16 residues long. The V gene's germline CDR1 is SGHRS and CDR2 YFSETQ. The CDR3 nucleotides read TGCGCCAGCAGCTTGAGTGGGGACAGGGGCTACAATGAGCAGTTCTTC. Its protein product is CASSLSGDRGYNEQFF.

The rearrangement joins TRBV19 to TRBJ1-5; 7 bases agree with TRBD1. The germline CDR1 and CDR2 sequences are LNHDA and SQIVND (reference sequence). This CDR3 has 17 residues. J gave up 0 bases and V 0 bases, and 5 bases lay outside the gene matches. CDR3 DNA sequence: TGTGCCAGTAGTATAGACGCCTACAGGGGTAGCAATCAGCCCCAGCATTTT. It is translated as CASSIDAYRGSNQPQHF.

The chain uses TRBV6-6 and TRBJ1-1; TRBD1 might be the D (5 bases). V was cut by 2 bases and J by 3 bases, with 10 bases left in between. Looked up from germline, CDR1 is MNHNY and CDR2 is SVGAGI (reference sequence). The CDR3 is 14 amino acids. The CDR3 DNA is TGTGCCAGCAGTTACGGGGCCGGGGACACTGAAGCTTTCTTT. It is translated as CASSYGAGDTEAFF.

The chain is built from TRBV4-2 and TRBJ1-2; D possibly corresponds to TRBD1 (6 bases). In germline, CDR1 is LGHNA, CDR2 YNFKEQ. This CDR3 has 15 residues. V was clipped by 1 base and J by 6 bases, with 15 bases between them. The CDR3 here is CASSQGDKGVDGYTF. In nucleotides, the CDR3 is TGTGCCAGCAGCCAAGGGGACAAGGGGGTCGATGGCTACACCTTC.

DNA of the CDR3: TGTGCCAGCAGCCGGGACGGCTACGAGCAGTACTTC. Encoded protein: CASSRDGYEQYF. The chain couples TRBV27 to TRBJ2-7, with D tentatively TRBD1 or TRBD2 (5 bases each). This CDR3 contains 12 residues. In germline, CDR1 is MNHEY, CDR2 SMNVEV (reference sequence). Trimming took 6 bases from V and 3 from J, leaving 9 bases between them.

The V and J genes are TRBV5-1 and TRBJ2-1, with a weak D call TRBD2 (5 bases). Germline CDR1 reads SGHRS; CDR2 reads YFSETQ. The CDR3 runs to 16 residues. V gave up 0 bases and J gave up 5 bases, with 15 bases separating them. DNA of the CDR3: TGCGCCAGCAGCTTGGCCCTAGGGAGCGTTCACAATGAGCAGTTCTTC. Residues: CASSLALGSVHNEQFF.

The chain uses TRBV19 and TRBJ2-5, with D hard to call. Trimming took off 6 bases at V and 4 bases at J, with 9 bases between the two ends. In germline, CDR1 is LNHDA, CDR2 SQIVND (reference sequence). This CDR3 region has 12 residues. The CDR3 reads CASRQSGETQYF. CDR3 DNA sequence: TGTGCCAGTAGGCAGAGTGGAGAGACCCAGTACTTC.

The V call is TRBV15, the J call TRBJ1-5; D unclear. Looked up from germline, CDR1 is LNHNV and CDR2 is YYDKDF (reference sequence). The CDR3 extends over 16 amino acids. The V and J ends lost 5 bases and 0 bases respectively, with 14 bases between them. For the CDR3, the DNA is TGTGCCACCAGCCCCGCGAAGAGTCATAGCAATCAGCCCCAGCATTTT. It specifies CATSPAKSHSNQPQHF.